This T cell receptor beta chain was sequenced for a study of T cells in Graves' hyperthyroidism and ophthalmopathy (dated by TCRdb to the late 2010s). For the study in its entirety: Peripheral blood samples were taken at the time of initial diagnosis, prior to any treatment. In six Graves' hyperthyroidism patients, the study also compared T-cell repertoires from thyroid tissue with T-cell repertoires from blood. According to the paper, TCR Vbeta CDR3 sequencing was carried out on 135 peripheral blood samples, which came from 40 to 45 ophthalmopathy, around 75 hyperthyroidism and roughly 17 progressor patients. After sampling, hyperthyroidism patients received methimazole starting at 30 mg daily, and ophthalmopathy patients received high-dose intravenous methylprednisolone. TCR V-J signatures able to tell the groups apart were searched for in a discovery cohort of 100 patients, of whom more than 40 had Graves' ophthalmopathy and roughly 59 had stable Graves' hyperthyroidism. Prospective prediction of ophthalmopathy was tested in an independent validation cohort of 18 to 20 hyperthyroidism patients and 15 to 17 patients who later progressed to ophthalmopathy. For training and testing, the 80 to 100 patients in the discovery cohort were randomly divided in a 7:3 ratio.

Points the paper makes about the study in general: Ophthalmopathy was separated from stable hyperthyroidism by a 13 V-J signature model, with 85% to 90% sensitivity and approximately 81% specificity obtained in cross-validation and 80%/75% obtained in testing. In validation, the model predicted progression to ophthalmopathy a median of about 6.5 months before onset, with 65% to 71% sensitivity and 72.22% specificity. No statistical method was used to fix the sample size in advance, and group allocation was not hidden from the investigators. Most expanded thyroid clonotypes (frequency above 0.001) were also detected in blood, a finding suggesting that blood repertoires may reflect thyroid immune responses.

A patient counted as having stable Graves' hyperthyroidism if no progression to ophthalmopathy occurred over 18 months of follow-up. Hyperthyroidism patients were newly diagnosed, with disease duration under 2 months, and aged 18 to 65 years. Any patient with an uncontrolled infection, another autoimmune disease, pregnancy or lactation was excluded. Diagnoses were based on clinical symptoms, serum thyroxine and TRAb, thyroid ultrasound and orbital computed tomography. PBMCs were isolated from around 10 ml of fresh peripheral blood by Ficoll-Paque density gradient centrifugation. Trizol reagent was used to extract total RNA, and RNA quality was then checked on an Agilent 2100 Bioanalyzer. In the germline V gene (reference sequence), CDR1 corresponds to SGHNT and CDR2 to YYREEE. The CDR3, from cysteine to phenylalanine, totals 13 residues. Just the 39-base CDR3 DNA is kept, in frame starting at base 1. The junction carries 11 bases between V and J, which are trimmed by 4 bases and 4 bases respectively.

Many counts were recorded for this clonotype. The antigen it binds to is not known. Base qualities are missing; no much larger clone stands one base away. The TCR beta CDR3 regions were amplified from the RNA transcripts. A first-round RT-PCR of the TCR CDR3 used the HTBI primer set with the Qiagen OneStep RT-PCR kit. The libraries were constructed in a second round of multiplex PCR and then size-selected and purified. Paired-end sequencing of the libraries was performed with 100 bp reads on an Illumina HiSeq2000. Per the authors' processing: Raw data were processed with SOAPnuke, discarding reads with adapters, uncalled bases, mean Phred below 15, or no exact constant-primer or identifier match. COPE v1.2.5 was used to merge high-quality paired reads, and clonotypes were defined as unique nucleotide sequences. Clonotypes were aligned to IMGT TRBV, TRBD and TRBJ reference segments using MiTCR v1.1. The analysis was restricted to V-J combinations with a frequency above 0.0001, which together covered just over 98% of the repertoires. A TCS score was defined as the ratio of F50 (clonal expansion) to E x V (chaos), with BLOSUM62-based TCRdist applied between CDR3 peptides within each V-J. Welch's t-statistics and random forest reduced just over 500 V-J features to 13, which were used in a naive Bayes classifier (R e1071). TCRdb passed the public sequencing reads through fastp at Q25 and MiXCR, retaining productive beta sequences. Rows are combined by CDR3 protein, so each entry shows the most common genes and DNA. What appears here as the V and J calls and clone size reflects TCRdb's work, not the paper's. The sample profile shows about 420,000 distinct CDR3 sequences; roughly 14% of them were found once. Around 7% of the sample is in the top ten clones.

Sequencing used blood. The source is a woman younger than 35 with Graves' hyperthyroidism. The V and J genes are TRBV5-4 and TRBJ1-2, with the D gene call left open. The CDR3 here reads CASSQGLPYGYTF. The base sequence is TGTGCCAGCAGCCAAGGACTGCCCTATGGCTACACCTTC.